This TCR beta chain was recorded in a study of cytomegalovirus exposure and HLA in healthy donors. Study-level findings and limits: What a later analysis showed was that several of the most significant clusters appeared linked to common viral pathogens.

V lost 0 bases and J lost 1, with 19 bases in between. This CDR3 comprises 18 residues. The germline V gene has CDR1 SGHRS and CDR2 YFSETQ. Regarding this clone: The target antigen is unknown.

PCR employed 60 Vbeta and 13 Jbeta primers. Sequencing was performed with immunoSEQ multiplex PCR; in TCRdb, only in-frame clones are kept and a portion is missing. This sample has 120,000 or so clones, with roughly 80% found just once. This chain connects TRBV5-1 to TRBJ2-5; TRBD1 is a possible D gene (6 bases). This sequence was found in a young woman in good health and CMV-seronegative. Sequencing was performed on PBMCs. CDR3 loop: CASSLGRLGAAFQETQYF. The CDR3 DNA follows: TGCGCCAGCAGCTTGGGACGGCTGGGGGCCGCTTTCCAAGAGACCCAGTACTTC.